Detailed here is one T cell receptor beta chain. Antigen specificity is unknown. The donors comprised healthy bone marrow donors. The study ran its PCR with 60 Vbeta and 13 Jbeta primers. Assay used: immunoSEQ multiplex PCR; TCRdb lists only in-frame clones, some missing. The sample holds over 80,000 clones, more than 60% seen once. This entry comes from a study of cytomegalovirus exposure and HLA in healthy donors. Study-wide background: Approximately 85 million unique TCRs from HLA-typed donors were held in an early data release. Findings and caveats of the study: Presence/absence analyses assumed roughly uniform sequencing depth across donors. The authors reported that TCR beta sequences could predict HLA-A and HLA-B alleles. These predictions were accurate for most subjects in the first cohort.

CDR1 and CDR2 from the germline V gene are LGHNT and FRNRAP. The CDR3 is 15 residues long. V shed 1 base and J shed 0 bases, with 7 bases lying between them. The material sequenced was PBMCs. The rearrangement uses TRBV12-5 and TRBJ1-5, with D unresolved. This receptor was identified in a man aged 55 to 69 in good health and CMV-seropositive. The CDR3 DNA reads as TGTGCTAGTGGTTTGGGCAGGAATAGCAATCAGCCCCAGCATTTT. Translated: CASGLGRNSNQPQHF. Full variable domain (rest looked up from reference TRBV12-5 and TRBJ1-5): DARVTQTPRHKVTEMGQEVTMRCQPILGHNTVFWYRQTMMQGLELLAYFRNRAPLDDSGMPKDRFSAEMPDATLATLKIQPSEPRDSAVYFCASGLGRNSNQPQHFGDGTRLSIL.